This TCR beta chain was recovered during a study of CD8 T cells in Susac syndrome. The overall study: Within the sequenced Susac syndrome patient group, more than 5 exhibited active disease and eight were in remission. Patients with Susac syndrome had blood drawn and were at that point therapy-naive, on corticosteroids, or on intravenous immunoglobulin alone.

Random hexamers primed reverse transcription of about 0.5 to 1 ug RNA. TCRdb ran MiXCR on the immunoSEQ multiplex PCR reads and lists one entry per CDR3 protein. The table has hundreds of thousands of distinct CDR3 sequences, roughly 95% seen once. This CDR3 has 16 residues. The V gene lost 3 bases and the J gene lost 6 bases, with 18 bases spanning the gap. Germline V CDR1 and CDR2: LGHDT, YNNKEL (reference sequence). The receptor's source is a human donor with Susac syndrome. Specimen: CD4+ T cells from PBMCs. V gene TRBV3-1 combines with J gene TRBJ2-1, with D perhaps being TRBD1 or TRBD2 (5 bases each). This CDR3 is CASSQRSGSGGNEQFF. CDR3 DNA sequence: TGTGCCAGCAGCCAGAGAAGTGGGAGTGGGGGCAATGAGCAGTTCTTC.